Sequencing of this T cell receptor (beta chain) was carried out in a study of blood T cell repertoires in COVID-19. Overall study context: Samples taken during acute and convalescent COVID-19 were collected in the United States, Italy and Spain. T cells, B-cell-depleted T cells, or PBMCs supplied cDNA or gDNA.

Clones were read by immunoSEQ multiplex PCR, and TCRdb kept only the in-frame ones, dropping some. The repertoire holds about 90,000 clones, around 92% seen once, with less than 3% in the top ten. The sequenced material came from peripheral blood. This TCR was recovered from a man in his fifties or sixties with COVID-19, enrolled during active disease.

CDR3 sequence: CASSLQGTQVGETQYF. The CDR3 DNA follows: TGCGCCAGCAGCTTACAGGGAACCCAGGTCGGAGAGACCCAGTACTTC. This chain links TRBV5-1 with TRBJ2-5, with D tentatively TRBD1 (6 bases). The CDR3 contains 16 residues. V lost 2 bases, J lost 4 bases, and 18 bases lay in between. Per the germline V gene, CDR1 is SGHRS and CDR2 is YFSETQ.